Presented here are 7 T cell receptor beta chains from one specimen sequenced in a study of blood T cell repertoires in COVID-19. Generated by immunoSEQ multiplex PCR, the TCRdb table keeps only in-frame clones and is missing some. The data show about 400,000 clones, roughly 90% seen once. Input material: PBMCs or T cells enriched from blood (not recorded which). The receptors shown here come from a young woman with acute COVID-19.

V usage is TRBV7-9 and J usage is TRBJ1-1; D uncertain. Trimming cost V 1 base and J 4 bases, with 19 bases left between them. From germline, CDR1 is SEHNR and CDR2 FQNEAQ (reference sequence). CDR3 length: 17 residues. CDR3 DNA: TGTGCCAGCAGCTTAGGATCCACGGGTGCTCGGGGCACTGAAGCTTTCTTT. This translates into CASSLGSTGARGTEAFF.

The chain recombines TRBV4-1 with TRBJ2-7; possible D gene TRBD1, 5 bases. The V end lost 0 bases, the J end lost 2 bases, and 17 bases lay between the germline ends. The CDR3 has 17 residues. Germline V gene lookup returns CDR1 MGHRA and CDR2 YSYEKL. The CDR3 region is CASSQEAAGRPPYEQYF. CDR3 nucleotides: TGCGCCAGCAGCCAAGAGGCGGCAGGGCGCCCTCCCTACGAGCAGTACTTC.

The chain has TRBV19 and TRBJ1-2, with D hard to call. CDR1 and CDR2 (germline): LNHDA, SQIVND (reference sequence). There are 14 residues in the CDR3. The V end was cut by 3 bases, the J end by 3 bases, with 11 bases between. CDR3 bases: TGTGCCAGTAGTATCCCTAGCAGGTACTATGGCTACACCTTC. Amino acids: CASSIPSRYYGYTF.

This clone has only one observation. The chain links TRBV21-1 to TRBJ1-2; TRBD1 is taken as the D call from the table, unchecked against the DNA. TRBV21-1 is marked as a pseudogene. This CDR3 is built from 16 residues. CDR3 DNA sequence: TGTGCCAGCAGCAAAACCAGGGGGAGGAGATACTATGGCTACACCTTC. Protein product: CASSKTRGRRYYGYTF.

The chain joins TRBV21-1 to TRBJ1-2; TRBD1 is the table's D call, not checked against the DNA. TRBV21-1 is given as a pseudogene. The CDR3 length is 16 residues. DNA for the CDR3: TGTGCCAGCAGCAGACGCGACAGGACGCACAGGGACCACTACACCTTC. Translated: CASSRRDRTHRDHYTF.

This chain links TRBV5-1 with TRBJ2-1; no clear D gene. V shed 0 bases and J shed 10 bases, with 17 bases lying between them. This CDR3 region has 15 residues. CDR1 SGHRS and CDR2 YFSETQ come from the germline V gene. DNA for the CDR3: TGCGCCAGCAGCTTGGGACTTTCTACAAGCCCCGAGCAGTTCTTC. Translated: CASSLGLSTSPEQFF.

This clone has just one count. The chain carries TRBV29-1 and TRBJ2-7; tentatively, D is TRBD2 (6 bases). Germline CDR1 and CDR2: SQVTM and ANQGSEA. The length of the CDR3 is 13 residues. The V and J ends lost 4 bases and 0 bases respectively, with 10 bases between them. This CDR3 reads CSVGRGSSYEQYF. The CDR3 nucleotides read TGCAGCGTTGGGCGGGGAAGCTCCTACGAGCAGTACTTC.